This TCR beta chain is from a study of response to subunit inactivated influenza vaccine. From the RT-PCR reads, TCRdb called clonotypes with MiXCR, one entry per CDR3 protein. The sample includes just under 550,000 distinct CDR3 sequences, approximately 22% seen only once; the top ten take roughly 2.8%. These data were also filed under a second study, of T cells expressing NK-cell markers. Turning to that study: With UMIs, 5'RACE template switching was used to make TCR beta cDNA.

The receptor comes from a man in his fifties who received an inactivated influenza vaccine. Sequenced here: CD4+ T cells sorted from PBMCs, sampled roughly 12 days after vaccination.

The CDR3, as DNA: TGCAGTGCTAGACAACCGGGACAGGCGAACACTGAAGCTTTCTTT. Encoded protein: CSARQPGQANTEAFF. The chain has TRBV20-1 and TRBJ1-1; 8 bases fit TRBD1. V shed 2 bases, J shed 1 base, and the junction held 6 bases outside the gene matches. The CDR3 is 15 residues long. CDR1 and CDR2 from the germline V gene are DFQATT and SNEGSKA (reference sequence).